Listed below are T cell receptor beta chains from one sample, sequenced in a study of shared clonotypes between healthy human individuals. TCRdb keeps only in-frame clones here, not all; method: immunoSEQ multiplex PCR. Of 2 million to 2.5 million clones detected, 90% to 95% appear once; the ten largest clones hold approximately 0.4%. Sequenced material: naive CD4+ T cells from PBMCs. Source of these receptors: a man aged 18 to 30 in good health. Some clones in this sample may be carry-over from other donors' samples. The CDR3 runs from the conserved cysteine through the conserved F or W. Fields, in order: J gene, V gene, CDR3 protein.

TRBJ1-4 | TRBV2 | CASSERNEKLFF
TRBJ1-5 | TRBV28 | CASSPGGGSYNQPQHF
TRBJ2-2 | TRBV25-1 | CASSESRVNTGELFF
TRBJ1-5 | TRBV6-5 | CASSYSTNQPQHF
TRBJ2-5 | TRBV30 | CAWNGTPRGAQYF
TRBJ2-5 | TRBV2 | CASRGLAEPTETQYF
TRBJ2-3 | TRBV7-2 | CASSLAGGITDTQYF
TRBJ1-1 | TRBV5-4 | CASSRRAGNTEAFF
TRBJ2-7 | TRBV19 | CASPFPGGDRGYEQYF
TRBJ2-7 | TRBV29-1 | CSVELQGSPTYEQYF
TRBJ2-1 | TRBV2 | CASSEARRTSGNLSYNEQFF
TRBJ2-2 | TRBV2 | CASKVRTGVTGELFF
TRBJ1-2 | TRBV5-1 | CASSFVQGADGYTF
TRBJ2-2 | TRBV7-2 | CASSYQNTGELFF
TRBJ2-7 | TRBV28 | CASSLTGSSYEQYF
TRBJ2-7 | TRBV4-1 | CASSRTGQGGDEQYF
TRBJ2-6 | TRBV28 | CASSPGANVLTF
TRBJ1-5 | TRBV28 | CASSLYMGGLGQPQHF
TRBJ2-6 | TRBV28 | CASSFLGSSGANVLTF
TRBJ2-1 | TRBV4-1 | CASSFMTSGSPYNEQFF
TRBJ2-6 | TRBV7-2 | CASSPTGGNGANVLTF
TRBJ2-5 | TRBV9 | CASSVELGKTQYF
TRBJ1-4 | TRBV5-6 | CASSSAMVIEKLFF
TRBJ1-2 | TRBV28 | CASSSSGTLRRGGYTF
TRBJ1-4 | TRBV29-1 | CSAGTGDNEKLFF
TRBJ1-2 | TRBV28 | CASRTSRGGIYGYTF
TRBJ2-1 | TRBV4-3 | CASSLGGSAYNEQFF
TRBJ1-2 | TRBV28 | CASSSFGGWGYGYTF
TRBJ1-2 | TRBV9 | CASRQNSGYGYTF
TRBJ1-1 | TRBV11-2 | CASSLAQGYGTEAFF
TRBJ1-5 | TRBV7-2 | CASSRQTNQPQHF
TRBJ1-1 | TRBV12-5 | CASGLVGTEAFF
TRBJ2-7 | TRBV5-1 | CASSLRSVAGGPGEQYF
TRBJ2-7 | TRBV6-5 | CASSYAWQGAYEQYF
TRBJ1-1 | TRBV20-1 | CSAASLLEAFF
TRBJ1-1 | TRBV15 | CATSRDRRAWNTEAFF
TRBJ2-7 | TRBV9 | CASSGQGRSYEQYF
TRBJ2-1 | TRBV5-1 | CASSLLTSGVNEQFF
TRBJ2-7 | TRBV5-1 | CASSQSPSGSNYEQYF
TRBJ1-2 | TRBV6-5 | CASRSPGGSSYGYTF
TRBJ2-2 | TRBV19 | CASGRPTDTGELFF
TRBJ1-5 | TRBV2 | CASSETDRSQHF
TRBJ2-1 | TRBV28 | CASSLFKLHNEQFF
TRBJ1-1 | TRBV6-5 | CASSYSTGAYEAFF
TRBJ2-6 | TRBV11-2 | CASSVGGANVLTF